Listed here are 6 T cell receptor beta chains from one sample, sequenced in a study of CD8 T cells in ankylosing spondylitis. MiXCR, run by TCRdb on the 5' RACE reads, gives a single entry per CDR3 protein. The data show around 220,000 distinct CDR3 sequences, roughly a tenth seen once. Sequencing was performed on blood, either unsorted or a sorted T cell fraction (not recorded which). The receptors originated from a male donor with ankylosing spondylitis or in good health (not recorded which).

With respect to this clonotype: This may arise from a read error, as a much more abundant clone is one base away. The chain recombines TRBV27 with TRBJ1-2, with D perhaps matching TRBD1 (5 bases). CDR1 MNHEY and CDR2 SMNVEV come from the germline V gene (reference sequence). The CDR3 consists of 17 residues. CDR3 sequence: CASSLTTFTGLPYGDTF. The CDR3 DNA sequence: TGTGCCAGCAGTTTAACTACGTTCACGGGGCTCCCCTATGGCGACACCTTC.

This clonotype was seen many times. This chain connects TRBV12-3 or TRBV12-4 to TRBJ2-2, with 9 bases that match TRBD2. The CDR3 length is 14 residues. V shed 7 bases and J 6 bases; nucleotides not matched to a gene: 6. The CDR3: CASKGSGGSGELFF. The CDR3 coding sequence is TGTGCCAGCAAAGGAAGCGGGGGGTCCGGGGAGCTGTTTTTT.

This clonotype showed up many times. The CDR3 spells CASSLQRDTEAFF. CDR3 nucleotide sequence: TGTGCCAGCAGCTTACAAAGGGACACTGAAGCTTTCTTT. V usage is TRBV7-9 and J usage is TRBJ1-1; D call uncertain. The germline V gene encodes CDR1 SEHNR and CDR2 FQNEAQ (reference sequence). This CDR3 spans 13 amino acids. Trimming shortened V by 2 bases and J by 3 bases, and 7 bases separated the two germline ends.

The chain uses TRBV7-2 and TRBJ2-1; the match to TRBD2 covers 8 bases. Germline lookup yields CDR1 SGHTA and CDR2 FQGNSA. V shed 0 bases and J 6 bases; nucleotides not matched to a gene: 4. The CDR3 is 15 amino acids. CDR3 bases: TGTGCCAGCAGCTTAGCACGGGGGGGCTTCAATGAGCAGTTCTTC. This gives the protein CASSLARGGFNEQFF.

There are a few counts of this clonotype. The chain recombines TRBV7-9 with TRBJ2-5; D is perhaps TRBD2 (5 bases). V was clipped by 5 bases and J by 4 bases, with 11 bases between them. The germline V gene encodes CDR1 SEHNR and CDR2 FQNEAQ (reference sequence). This CDR3 is 13 amino acids long. This chain's CDR3 is CASSPGSRETQYF. The CDR3 coding sequence is TGTGCCAGCAGCCCTGGGAGTAGAGAGACCCAGTACTTC.

This clonotype was detected ten times or more. The V call is TRBV5-6, the J call TRBJ2-2; perhaps TRBD1 as D (5 bases). Germline CDR1 and CDR2: SGHDT and YYEEEE. V gave up 3 bases and J gave up 0 bases, with 12 bases separating them. The CDR3 contains 16 residues. The DNA of the CDR3 is TGTGCCAGCAGCTCGCTGACAGACGCGAACACCGGGGAGCTGTTTTTT. Protein sequence: CASSSLTDANTGELFF.